There are many counts of the clone carrying this TCR beta chain. The antigen is undetermined. A much larger clone sits a single nucleotide away, making a read error possible. This sample was taken from a study of metastatic and nonmetastatic thyroid tumors. Study findings and constraints: A significant increase in TCR beta diversity was reportedly seen in malignant thyroid tumors relative to benign nodules, in blood and tumor.

Before thyroid surgery, none of the patients had received any treatment. TCRdb re-called the PCR reads via MiXCR. This sample has fewer than 25,000 clones, with over 9% found just once. Germline-derived CDR1 and CDR2 are MNHNS and SASEGT. This CDR3 is built from 14 residues. The sequenced sample was blood. The sequence came from a female donor with papillary thyroid cancer or a benign thyroid nodule (not recorded which). Some clones in this sample may be carry-over from other donors' samples. This chain connects TRBV6-1 to TRBJ1-1; the D gene is possibly TRBD1 (5 bases). CDR3 amino acids: CASSGPGTGTGAFF. CDR3 nucleotides: TGTGCCAGCAGTGGTCCGGGAACTGGGACTGGAGCTTTCTTT.